This entry is about one T cell receptor (beta chain). Its antigen is not identified. This sample was taken from a study of cytomegalovirus exposure and HLA in healthy donors. The CDR3 runs 17 residues. The germline V gene has CDR1 SNHLY and CDR2 FYNNEI. V gave up 4 bases and J gave up 8 bases; unmatched junction bases: 14. Primers: 60 Vbeta forward and 13 Jbeta reverse. Measured with immunoSEQ multiplex PCR; TCRdb has only the in-frame clones, and not every one. The table lists around 180,000 clones, 84% of them singletons. Broader study findings: TRBV6-2, TRBV6-3 and some other V segments were unresolvable in 87-base-pair reads.

The sequenced material came from PBMCs. V is TRBV2 and J is TRBJ2-1; 10 bases fit TRBD2. The receptor was isolated from a boy aged 5 to 17 in good health and CMV-seronegative. This chain's CDR3 is CASSGTSSGRALYEQFF. As DNA, the CDR3 is TGTGCCAGCAGTGGTACATCGAGCGGGAGGGCCTTGTATGAGCAGTTCTTC.